This T cell receptor (beta chain) was found in a study of CD8+ T cells in alopecia areata. A note on this clone: Its target is unknown.

Study results and caveats: On tofacitinib, scalp clonality and expanded CD8+ clones among top 100 fell significantly.

Following extraction, RNA underwent reverse transcription to cDNA, which served as the sequencing template. Data came from immunoSEQ multiplex PCR; TCRdb stores just in-frame clones and leaves some out. The sample has 95,000 to 150,000 clones, approximately 57% seen once. Germline lookup yields CDR1 SGHTA and CDR2 FQGTGA. There are 13 residues in the CDR3. Deletions cut 5 bases from V and 1 base from J, with 8 bases between. As for treatment: oral pan-JAK inhibitor, 5-10 mg twice daily. The chain couples TRBV7-3 to TRBJ1-1; D may be TRBD1 (5 bases). Sequenced here: CD4+ T cells sorted from blood, sampled at week 4, from a patient treated with tofacitinib. The TCR originated in a human donor with alopecia areata. The CDR3 here is CASSNDRNTEAFF. CDR3 coding DNA: TGTGCCAGCAGCAACGACAGGAACACTGAAGCTTTCTTT.